What follows is one T cell receptor beta chain and its context. Study processing details: Nucleated cell counts were estimated from reference gene primer amplification. TCRdb's table, derived via immunoSEQ multiplex PCR, lists solely in-frame clones and lacks some. V and J calls and clone size are copied from that table; D and trimming were computed from the DNA. This table holds about 100,000 clones, approximately 92% found once. These data belong to a study of blood T cell repertoires in COVID-19. Study-level information: Samples of COVID-19 (acute and convalescent) were obtained from the United States, Italy and Spain. Nucleic acid was either cDNA or gDNA, and it came from T cells, B-cell-depleted T cells, or PBMCs.

V lost 6 bases to trimming and J lost 1 base, with 9 bases between them. The CDR3 length is 13 residues. From germline, CDR1 is MDHEN and CDR2 SYDVKM. The source material was peripheral blood. V is TRBV28 and J is TRBJ2-5; a weak D match, TRBD1 (5 bases). This TCR was sampled from a man in his 70s with acute or convalescent COVID-19. The CDR3 here is CASRDDSQETQYF. DNA of the CDR3: TGTGCCAGCAGAGACGACAGCCAAGAGACCCAGTACTTC.